This TCR beta chain stems from a study of blood T cell repertoires in COVID-19. Study information: Acute-phase and convalescent COVID-19 samples originated in the United States, Italy and Spain.

Cohorts were based on clinical histories the participants reported. This CDR3 spans 14 amino acids. J was trimmed by 0 bases and V by 9 bases; bases with no gene match: 5. The germline CDR1 and CDR2 sequences are MDHEN and SYDVKM. Produced via immunoSEQ multiplex PCR; TCRdb's table is partial and in-frame only. The sample shows approximately 210,000 clones, approximately 80% of them seen only once. Sequencing was performed on PBMCs or T cells enriched from blood (not recorded which). This TCR was sampled from a woman between 45 and 60 years old with acute COVID-19. The gene calls are TRBV28 and TRBJ1-3, with TRBD1 matching 7 bases. The CDR3 loop is CASDRESSGNTIYF. DNA for the CDR3: TGTGCCAGTGACAGGGAAAGCTCTGGAAACACCATATATTTT.